Presented here are 23 T cell receptor beta chains from one specimen sequenced in a study of blood T cells in healthy people across ages (dated by TCRdb to about 2015). Libraries were built with 5' RACE. Sequencing took place on an Illumina HiSeq 2500. A second PCR of roughly 7 to 12 cycles was run with a J-beta primer mix and a sample-barcoded 5' primer. TCRdb reprocessing: public reads trimmed at Q25 with fastp, clones called with MiXCR, in-frame beta chains kept. Every CDR3 protein is listed once, alongside the most common genes and DNA of its rows. The sample has hundreds of thousands of distinct CDR3 sequences on record, roughly 30% of them singletons. Approximately 15% of the sample goes to the ten largest clones. Sequenced material: blood. These receptors were taken from a woman of 80 years or more in good health. Donor details come from another sample of the same person, matched by shared clones.

This clonotype was seen a few times. A much more abundant neighbour one base away suggests this may be a read error. V and J are TRBV20-1 and TRBJ2-5; D is unresolved. Germline lookup yields CDR1 DFQATT and CDR2 SNEGSKA (reference sequence). The CDR3 covers 11 residues. CDR3 sequence (DNA): TGCAATGCGTCAGACCAAGAGACCCAGTACTTC. Its translation: CNASDQETQYF.

This clonotype was seen only a few times. The V and J genes are TRBV7-2 and TRBJ1-5; D perhaps matches TRBD1 (6 bases). Germline CDR1 reads SGHTA; CDR2 reads FQGNSA. V was shortened by 1 base and J by 6 bases, with 10 bases between the two germline ends. The length of the CDR3 is 14 residues. The CDR3 sequence is CASSLDRAAQPQHF. CDR3 sequence (DNA): TGTGCCAGCAGCTTAGACAGGGCGGCTCAGCCCCAGCATTTT.

The table lists this clonotype with many counts. V usage is TRBV9 and J usage is TRBJ1-1; possible D gene TRBD1, 5 bases. The CDR3 has 17 residues. The V gene's germline CDR1 is SGDLS and CDR2 YYNGEE. Trimming cost V 0 bases and J 3 bases, with 18 bases left between them. The CDR3 region has the DNA TGTGCCAGCAGCGTAGCGATCCAGGGTGGGTCGGACACTGAAGCTTTCTTT. Its translation is CASSVAIQGGSDTEAFF.

This clonotype has ten or more counts. V is TRBV11-2 and J is TRBJ2-5; possible D gene TRBD2, 6 bases. The V gene lost 0 bases and the J gene lost 5 bases, with 10 bases spanning the gap. From germline, CDR1 is SGHAT and CDR2 FQNNGV. The CDR3 is 14 amino acids. Here the CDR3 DNA reads TGTGCCAGCAGCTTAGATGCGGGAATGGAGACCCAGTACTTC. Its translation is CASSLDAGMETQYF.

The chain recombines TRBV4-1 with TRBJ1-5; D gene uncertain. CDR1 is MGHRA, CDR2 YSYEKL, per germline. The V end was cut by 0 bases, the J end by 0 bases, with 9 bases between. The CDR3 length is 16 residues. The CDR3 bases are TGCGCCAGCAGCCAAGATGAAACTTATAGCAATCAGCCCCAGCATTTT. It translates to CASSQDETYSNQPQHF.

There are many counts of this clonotype. The chain is built from TRBV10-3 and TRBJ2-5; possible D gene TRBD2, 7 bases. V lost 0 bases and J 3 bases, leaving 14 bases between the germline ends. This CDR3 has 16 residues. Germline V CDR1 and CDR2: ENHRY, SYGVKD. The CDR3 nucleotides are TGTGCCATCAGTGAGTCGGAGGGGGGGCTAGAAGAGACCCAGTACTTC. As protein: CAISESEGGLEETQYF.

The rearrangement links TRBV7-2 to TRBJ1-6; TRBD1 aligns across 9 bases. This CDR3 spans 20 amino acids. Trimming cost V 5 bases and J 6 bases; bases outside gene matches: 20. The germline gives CDR1 SGHTA, CDR2 FQGNSA. The CDR3 sequence: CASSVSRGQGGRGSNSPLHF. The CDR3, as DNA: TGTGCCAGCAGCGTTAGTAGGGGACAGGGAGGGAGGGGTTCTAATTCACCCCTCCACTTT.

This clonotype was seen many times. This chain connects TRBV11-2 to TRBJ2-3; the D is unclear. The CDR3 extends over 15 amino acids. Germline CDR1 is SGHAT and CDR2 is FQNNGV. The V end lost 0 bases, the J end lost 6 bases, and 13 bases lay between the germline ends. CDR3 nucleotide sequence: TGTGCCAGCAGCTTAGAACCCTCTACGTTGGATACGCAGTATTTT. Its protein is CASSLEPSTLDTQYF.

Notes on this clonotype: Possible read error: a much larger clone is one base away. This chain links TRBV5-1 with TRBJ2-7; 14 nucleotides align to TRBD2. There are 17 residues in the CDR3. The ends lost 0 bases at V and 7 bases at J; junction bases unmatched: 9. CDR1 and CDR2 from the germline V gene are SGHRS and YFSETQ. The CDR3: CASSLGTSGGRFNEQYF. CDR3 nucleotides: TGCGCCAGCAGCTTGGGGACTAGCGGGGGGCGATTCAATGAGCAGTACTTC.

This clonotype was seen only a few times. V usage is TRBV7-7 and J usage is TRBJ2-2, with D uncertain. The CDR3 sequence is 15 residues long. V lost 1 base and J 5 bases, leaving 11 bases between the germline ends. The germline V gene encodes CDR1 SSHAT and CDR2 FNYEAQ (reference sequence). CDR3 nucleotide sequence: TGTGCCAGCAGCTTAGGGGCAGGACCTACCGGGGAGCTGTTTTTT. As protein: CASSLGAGPTGELFF.

This clonotype was seen at least ten times. The chain recombines TRBV7-9 with TRBJ1-2, with D possibly matching TRBD1 (5 bases). The CDR3 is 15 amino acids. V gave up 6 bases and J gave up 5 bases, with 19 bases separating them. CDR1 SEHNR and CDR2 FQNEAQ come from the germline V gene (reference sequence). The CDR3 nucleotides read TGTGCCAGCAGGGAGGGGCCGCCAAGGGAGTATGGCTACACCTTC. Protein: CASREGPPREYGYTF.

This chain uses TRBV29-1 with TRBJ2-2; D is possibly TRBD2 (6 bases). In germline, CDR1 is SQVTM, CDR2 ANQGSEA. The V end lost 3 bases, the J end lost 4 bases, and 6 bases lay between the germline ends. The CDR3 contains 12 residues. CDR3 region: CSVDGGTGELFF. DNA of the CDR3: TGCAGCGTTGACGGGGGCACCGGGGAGCTGTTTTTT.

For this clonotype: This may stem from a read error, because a much larger clone lies one nucleotide away. The gene calls are TRBV20-1 and TRBJ1-4; 7 bases align to TRBD1. Germline loops: CDR1 DFQATT, CDR2 SNEGSKA (reference sequence). The CDR3 is 13 residues long. The chain's CDR3 is CSASRQGGEKRFF. CDR3 bases: TGCAGTGCTAGCAGGCAGGGGGGAGAAAAACGGTTTTTT.

This clonotype was seen repeatedly, ten times or more. The chain employs TRBV4-2 and TRBJ2-1; 9 positions agree with TRBD2. With V trimmed by 5 bases and J by 0 bases, 8 bases remained unmatched. The CDR3 has 17 amino acids. The V gene's germline CDR1 is LGHNA and CDR2 YNFKEQ. CDR3 in DNA: TGTGCCAGCAGCGGCCCAGCGGGGGGTTACTCCTACAATGAGCAGTTCTTC. The encoded protein is CASSGPAGGYSYNEQFF.

Ten or more counts support this clonotype. This rearrangement joins TRBV6-1 to TRBJ2-1; perhaps TRBD1 as D (6 bases). CDR1 is MNHNS and CDR2 is SASEGT in the germline V gene. The ends were cut back, 6 bases at V and 4 bases at J, with 19 bases in the middle. This CDR3 has 16 amino acids. CDR3 region: CASSSNWGTRYNEQFF. The CDR3 DNA follows: TGTGCCAGCAGCTCAAACTGGGGGACAAGGTACAATGAGCAGTTCTTC.

The V gene is TRBV6-6, the J gene TRBJ2-2, with D possibly TRBD1 on 6 matching bases. Trimming removed 6 bases at V and 7 bases at J, with 21 bases between. CDR3 length equals 16 residues. Germline V gene lookup returns CDR1 MNHNY and CDR2 SVGAGI (reference sequence). Written as DNA, the CDR3 is TGTGCCAGCAGACGCCGGGACAACTTAATGGACGGGGAGCTGTTTTTT. Residues: CASRRRDNLMDGELFF.

This chain joins TRBV9 and TRBJ1-3; D not resolved. The CDR3 spans 15 residues. The V gene's germline CDR1 is SGDLS and CDR2 YYNGEE. Trimming pared 0 bases from V and 3 bases from J, leaving 10 bases between. As DNA, the CDR3 is TGTGCCAGCAGCGTAGAAAGGGTGGATGGAAACACCATATATTTT. Amino acid sequence: CASSVERVDGNTIYF.

A few counts support this clonotype. This chain joins TRBV4-2 and TRBJ2-3; TRBD1 might be the D (5 bases). This CDR3 comprises 16 residues. V gave up 4 bases and J gave up 4 bases, with 18 bases separating them. Germline V gene lookup returns CDR1 LGHNA and CDR2 YNFKEQ. The CDR3 loop is CASSPNARVNSDTQYF. The CDR3 DNA is TGTGCCAGCAGCCCTAATGCCAGGGTTAATTCAGATACGCAGTATTTT.

V gene TRBV15 combines with J gene TRBJ2-5; the D call may be TRBD1 or TRBD2 (5 bases each). CDR1 and CDR2 from the germline V gene are LNHNV and YYDKDF (reference sequence). This CDR3 spans 16 amino acids. Between the trimmed V and J ends, which lost 5 bases and 11 bases, there was a span of 27 bases. The CDR3 spells CATSSTRTRDRNEQYF. The CDR3 nucleotides are TGTGCCACCAGCTCAACACGGACCAGGGACCGCAATGAGCAGTACTTC.

This clonotype was observed at least ten times. This chain links TRBV5-4 with TRBJ2-5; TRBD1 might be the D (6 bases). CDR3 length: 14 amino acids. V was trimmed by 4 bases and J by 6 bases, leaving 16 bases between them. Per the germline V gene, CDR1 is SGHNT and CDR2 is YYREEE (reference sequence). CDR3 amino acids: CASSHPTGKKTQYF. The CDR3 DNA reads as TGTGCCAGCAGCCATCCTACAGGGAAGAAGACCCAGTACTTC.

Concerning this clonotype: The junction does not match germline at one end; this may be a read error. The rearrangement uses TRBV6-1 and TRBJ2-2, with 7 bases identical to TRBD1. This CDR3 spans 16 amino acids. From germline, CDR1 is MNHNS and CDR2 SASEGT. For the CDR3, the DNA is TGTGCCAGCAGCTCGACAGGGTTCGCGAACACCGAGGAGCTGTTTTTT. Encoded protein: CASSSTGFANTEELFF.

Details on this clonotype: This clone may be a read error of a much larger clone one base away. The rearrangement uses TRBV7-6 and TRBJ2-3; 9 positions agree with TRBD1. The germline gives CDR1 SGHVS, CDR2 FNYEAQ. V shed 8 bases, J shed 2 bases, and the junction held 8 bases outside the gene matches. The CDR3 sequence is 15 residues long. The CDR3 nucleotides are TGTGCCAGCGGGGACAGGGCAGGGATCACAGATACGCAGTATTTT. This encodes CASGDRAGITDTQYF.

With respect to this clonotype: The junction and the germline gene differ at one end; a read error may be behind it. CDR3 sequence: CAWGHSNQPEHF. The CDR3 nucleotides are TGTGCCTGGGGACACTCCAATCAGCCCGAGCATTTT. The genes are TRBV30 and TRBJ1-5; the D gene is possibly TRBD1 (5 bases). CDR1 and CDR2 from the germline V gene are GTSNPN and SVGIG (reference sequence). This CDR3 spans 12 amino acids.